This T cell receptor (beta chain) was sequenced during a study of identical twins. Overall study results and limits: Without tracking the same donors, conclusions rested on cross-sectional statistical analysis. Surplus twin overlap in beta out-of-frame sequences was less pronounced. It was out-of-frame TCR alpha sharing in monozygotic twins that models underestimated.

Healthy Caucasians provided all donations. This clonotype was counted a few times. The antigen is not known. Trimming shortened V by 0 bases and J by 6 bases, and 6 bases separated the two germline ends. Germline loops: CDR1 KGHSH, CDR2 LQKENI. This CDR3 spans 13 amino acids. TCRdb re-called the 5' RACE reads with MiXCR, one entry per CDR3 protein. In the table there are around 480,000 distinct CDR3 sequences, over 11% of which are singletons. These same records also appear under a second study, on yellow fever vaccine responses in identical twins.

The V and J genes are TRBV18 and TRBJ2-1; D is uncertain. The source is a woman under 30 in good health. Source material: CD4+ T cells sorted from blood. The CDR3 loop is CASSPPSLNEQFF. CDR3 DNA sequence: TGTGCCAGCTCACCACCGAGCCTCAATGAGCAGTTCTTC.